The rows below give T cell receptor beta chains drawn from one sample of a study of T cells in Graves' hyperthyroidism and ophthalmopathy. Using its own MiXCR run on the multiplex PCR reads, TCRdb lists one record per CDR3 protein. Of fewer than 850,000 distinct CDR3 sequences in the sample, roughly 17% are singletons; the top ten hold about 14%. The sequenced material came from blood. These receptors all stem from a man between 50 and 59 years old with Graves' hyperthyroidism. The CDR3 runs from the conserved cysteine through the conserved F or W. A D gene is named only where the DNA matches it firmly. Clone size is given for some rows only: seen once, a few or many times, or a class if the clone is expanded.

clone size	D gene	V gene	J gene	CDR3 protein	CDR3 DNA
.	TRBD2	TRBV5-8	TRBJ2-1	CASSDSLAGEDNEQFF	TGTGCCAGCAGCGATTCACTAGCGGGAGAGGACAATGAGCAGTTCTTC
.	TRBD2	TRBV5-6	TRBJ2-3	CASSLVYGELAGSTDTQYF	TGTGCCAGCAGCTTGGTGTACGGGGAGCTAGCGGGAAGCACAGATACGCAGTATTTT
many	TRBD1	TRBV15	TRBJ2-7	CATSREGGPSSTYEQYF	TGTGCCACCAGCAGGGAAGGGGGCCCCTCCTCGACCTACGAGCAGTACTTC
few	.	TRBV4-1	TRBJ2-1	CASSPWPRNNEQFF	TGCGCCAGCAGCCCCTGGCCCCGGAACAATGAGCAGTTCTTC
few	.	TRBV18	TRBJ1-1	CASSRPPGRLNTEAFF	TGTGCCAGCTCCCGACCACCGGGTAGGTTGAACACTGAAGCTTTCTTT
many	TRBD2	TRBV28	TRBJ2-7	CASSQTVAGGSYEQYF	TGTGCCAGCAGTCAAACTGTAGCGGGAGGATCCTACGAGCAGTACTTC
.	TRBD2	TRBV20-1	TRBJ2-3	CSAVQMAGGEADTQYF	TGCAGTGCCGTCCAGATGGCGGGAGGAGAGGCAGATACGCAGTATTTT
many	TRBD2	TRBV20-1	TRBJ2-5	CSAREVAGETQYF	TGCAGTGCTAGAGAGGTAGCGGGAGAGACCCAGTACTTC
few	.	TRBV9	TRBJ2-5	CASSVEGRSAETQYF	TGTGCCAGCAGCGTAGAAGGAAGGAGCGCAGAGACCCAGTACTTC
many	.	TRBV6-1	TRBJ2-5	CASSEETQETQYF	TGTGCCAGCAGTGAGGAGACCCAAGAGACCCAGTACTTC
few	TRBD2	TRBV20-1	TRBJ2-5	CSARAGAGGPMGETQYF	TGCAGTGCTAGAGCTGGAGCGGGAGGGCCTATGGGGGAGACCCAGTACTTC